The 15 T cell receptor beta chains in this list originate from one sample, sequenced in a study of blood T cell repertoires in COVID-19. Assay: immunoSEQ multiplex PCR; the TCRdb copy retains only in-frame clones and omits some. The sample lists under 150,000 clones; over 60% were seen once. What was sequenced was peripheral blood. The origin of the receptors is a woman older than 75 with acute or convalescent COVID-19.

The V gene is TRBV30, the J gene TRBJ1-1; the D is unclear. Germline lookup yields CDR1 GTSNPN and CDR2 SVGIG (reference sequence). V shed 0 bases and J shed 5 bases, with 16 bases lying between them. The CDR3 is 15 residues long. The CDR3 loop is CAWSVPIGRETEAFF. Here the CDR3 DNA reads TGTGCCTGGAGTGTTCCGATCGGGAGGGAAACTGAAGCTTTCTTT.

CDR3 protein: CASSVPGLNTGELFF. CDR3 sequence (DNA): TGTGCCAGCAGTGTCCCGGGACTGAACACCGGGGAGCTGTTTTTT. The J gene is TRBJ2-2, the V gene TRBV28, with D possibly matching TRBD2 (6 bases). V lost 5 bases to trimming and J lost 1 base, with 11 bases between them. Germline-derived CDR1 and CDR2 are MDHEN and SYDVKM. This CDR3 comprises 15 residues.

This clone was observed once. The chain uses TRBV6-1 and TRBJ2-3; tentative D call: TRBD1 (5 bases). Germline CDR1 and CDR2: MNHNS and SASEGT. The CDR3 totals 15 residues. Trimming removed 3 bases from V and 5 bases from J, with 15 bases in between. The CDR3: CASSEGREVKDTQYF. The DNA for the CDR3 is TGTGCCAGCAGTGAGGGGCGCGAGGTAAAAGATACGCAGTATTTT.

V and J are TRBV18 and TRBJ2-5; D is possibly TRBD2 (5 bases). Trimming removed 3 bases at V and 5 bases at J, with 13 bases between. The CDR3 spans 14 residues. Germline-derived CDR1 and CDR2 are KGHSH and LQKENI. The chain's CDR3 is CASSPLRGSETQYF. The CDR3 DNA reads as TGTGCCAGCTCACCTTTACGGGGTAGCGAGACCCAGTACTTC.

The chain joins TRBV19 to TRBJ1-1; a possible D gene is TRBD1 (5 bases). The germline CDR1 and CDR2 sequences are LNHDA and SQIVND (reference sequence). CDR3 length: 14 amino acids. V was trimmed by 6 bases and J by 1 base, leaving 12 bases between them. The CDR3 here is CASSQDGQNTEAFF. The CDR3 region has the DNA TGTGCCAGTAGCCAGGACGGACAGAACACTGAAGCTTTCTTT. Combining the CDR3 with reference TRBV19 and TRBJ1-1 gives the whole variable domain DGGITQSPKYLFRKEGQNVTLSCEQNLNHDAMYWYRQDPGQGLRLIYYSQIVNDFQKGDIAEGYSVSREKKESFPLTVTSAQKNPTAFYLCASSQDGQNTEAFFGQGTRLTVV.

The V and J genes are TRBV11-3 and TRBJ2-7, with a weak D call TRBD1 (6 bases). The V and J ends lost 5 bases and 5 bases respectively, with 16 bases between them. CDR1 SGHNT and CDR2 YENEEA come from the germline V gene. This CDR3 contains 14 residues. The CDR3 loop is CASSITTGSHEQYF. DNA of the CDR3: TGTGCCAGCAGCATTACCACAGGGTCCCACGAGCAGTACTTC.

This clone was counted a few times. The chain has TRBV6-5 and TRBJ2-7; tentatively, D is TRBD1 (5 bases). The CDR3 sequence is 14 residues long. V shed 5 bases and J shed 3 bases, with 14 bases lying between them. Looked up from germline, CDR1 is MNHEY and CDR2 is SVGAGI. This CDR3 is CASSRQKSFYEQYF. CDR3 nucleotide sequence: TGTGCCAGCAGTCGACAGAAATCGTTCTACGAGCAGTACTTC.

CDR3 sequence: CASSQGAGQFNYGYTF. CDR3 nucleotide sequence: TGCGCCAGCAGCCAAGGTGCGGGACAGTTTAACTATGGCTACACCTTC. The chain recombines TRBV4-3 with TRBJ1-2, with 7 bases fitting TRBD1. V lost 1 base, J lost 1 base, and 6 bases stayed unmatched. The CDR3 contains 16 residues. Germline V gene sequence: CDR1 LGHNA, CDR2 YSLEER.

V is TRBV19 and J is TRBJ1-2; D is unresolved. CDR3 length: 12 amino acids. V lost 5 bases and J lost 7, with 11 bases in between. CDR1 is LNHDA and CDR2 is SQIVND in the germline V gene (reference sequence). CDR3 coding DNA: TGTGCCAGTAGTTTACGGGATCTTGGCTACACCTTC. This codes for CASSLRDLGYTF.

The chain couples TRBV10-3 to TRBJ2-1, with 7 bases identical to TRBD2. V lost 8 bases to trimming and J lost 4 bases; unmatched junction nucleotides: 8. CDR1 is ENHRY, CDR2 SYGVKD, per germline. CDR3 length: 14 amino acids. CDR3 nucleotide sequence: TGTGCCATCGCAAAGGGCGGGAGTTACAATGAGCAGTTCTTC. This sequence encodes CAIAKGGSYNEQFF.

CDR3 sequence: CASRPPGLAGVYTEAFF. The CDR3 DNA reads as TGTGCCAGCAGGCCCCCCGGTTTGGCGGGGGTCTACACTGAAGCTTTCTTT. The V gene is TRBV28, the J gene TRBJ1-1; D may be TRBD1 (5 bases). CDR1 MDHEN and CDR2 SYDVKM come from the germline V gene. The CDR3 totals 17 residues. The ends were cut back, 6 bases at V and 3 bases at J, with 23 bases in the middle. The full variable domain, with the rest looked up from reference TRBV28 and TRBJ1-1, is DVKVTQSSRYLVKRTGEKVFLECVQDMDHENMFWYRQDPGLGLRLIYFSYDVKMKEKGDIPEGYSVSREKKERFSLILESASTNQTSMYLCASRPPGLAGVYTEAFFGQGTRLTVV.

The CDR3 here is CAWSVNRGDTEAFF. The DNA for the CDR3 is TGTGCCTGGAGTGTAAACAGGGGAGACACTGAAGCTTTCTTT. The chain employs TRBV30 and TRBJ1-1; 7 positions agree with TRBD1. The CDR3 has 14 residues. Germline lookup yields CDR1 GTSNPN and CDR2 SVGIG (reference sequence). Trimming cost V 0 bases and J 3 bases; bases outside gene matches: 4.

The gene calls are TRBV30 and TRBJ1-5, with D possibly matching TRBD1 (6 bases). Germline V CDR1 and CDR2: GTSNPN, SVGIG (reference sequence). Between the trimmed V and J ends, which lost 4 bases and 5 bases, there was a span of 12 bases. The CDR3 spans 13 residues. CDR3 sequence reads: CAWNRKGDQPQHF. The CDR3 bases are TGTGCCTGGAATCGGAAGGGGGATCAGCCCCAGCATTTT.

This clone turned up a few times. The rearrangement links TRBV15 to TRBJ1-2, with 7 bases identical to TRBD1. The CDR3 is 16 residues long. Germline V gives CDR1 LNHNV, CDR2 YYDKDF (reference sequence). The J segment lost 6 bases and the V segment lost 0 bases, leaving 10 bases of the junction unmatched. CDR3 in amino acids: CATSRDPQAGTDGYTF. In DNA, the CDR3 is TGTGCCACCAGCAGAGATCCCCAGGCCGGGACAGATGGCTACACCTTC.

This chain links TRBV4-1 with TRBJ1-6, with D possibly matching TRBD1 (6 bases). This CDR3 has 17 amino acids. V gave up 3 bases and J gave up 4 bases, with 16 bases separating them. Germline V lookup: CDR1 MGHRA, CDR2 YSYEKL. The CDR3 coding sequence is TGCGCCAGCAGCCAGGTACCCCTGGGACAATATAATTCACCCCTCCACTTT. As protein: CASSQVPLGQYNSPLHF.